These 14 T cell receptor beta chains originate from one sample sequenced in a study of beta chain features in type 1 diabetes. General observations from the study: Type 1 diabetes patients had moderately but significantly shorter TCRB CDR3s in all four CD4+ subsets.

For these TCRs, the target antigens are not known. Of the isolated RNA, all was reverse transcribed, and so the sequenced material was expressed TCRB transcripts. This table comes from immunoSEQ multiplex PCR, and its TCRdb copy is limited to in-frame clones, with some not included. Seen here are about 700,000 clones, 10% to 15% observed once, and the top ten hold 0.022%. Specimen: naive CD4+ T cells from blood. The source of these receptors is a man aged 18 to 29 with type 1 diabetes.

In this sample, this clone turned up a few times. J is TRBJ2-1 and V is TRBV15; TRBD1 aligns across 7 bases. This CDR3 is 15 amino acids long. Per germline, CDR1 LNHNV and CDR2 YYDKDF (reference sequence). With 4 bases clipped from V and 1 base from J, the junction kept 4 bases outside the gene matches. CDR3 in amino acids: CATSTRGNSYNEQFF. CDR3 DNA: TGTGCCACCAGCACCAGGGGGAATTCCTACAATGAGCAGTTCTTC.

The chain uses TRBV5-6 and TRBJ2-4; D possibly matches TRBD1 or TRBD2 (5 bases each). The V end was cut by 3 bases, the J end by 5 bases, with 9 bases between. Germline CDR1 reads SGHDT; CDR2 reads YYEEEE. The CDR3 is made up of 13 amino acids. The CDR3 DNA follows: TGTGCCAGCAGCTGGGGGTCCGAAAACATTCAGTACTTC. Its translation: CASSWGSENIQYF.

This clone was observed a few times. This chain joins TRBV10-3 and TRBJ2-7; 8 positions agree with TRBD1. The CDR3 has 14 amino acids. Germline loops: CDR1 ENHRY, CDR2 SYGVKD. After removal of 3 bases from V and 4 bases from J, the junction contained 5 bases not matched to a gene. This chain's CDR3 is CAISDGQGGYEQYF. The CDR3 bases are TGTGCCATCAGTGATGGACAGGGCGGTTACGAGCAGTACTTC.

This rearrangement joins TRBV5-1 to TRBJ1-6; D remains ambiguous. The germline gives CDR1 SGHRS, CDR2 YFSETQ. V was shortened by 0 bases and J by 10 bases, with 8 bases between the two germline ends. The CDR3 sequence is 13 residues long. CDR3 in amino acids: CASSLGEESPLHF. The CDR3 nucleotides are TGCGCCAGCAGCTTGGGCGAGGAATCACCCCTCCACTTT. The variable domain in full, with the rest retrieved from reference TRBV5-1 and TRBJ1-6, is KAGVTQTPRYLIKTRGQQVTLSCSPISGHRSVSWYQQTPGQGLQFLFEYFSETQRNKGNFPGRFSGRQFSNSRSEMNVSTLELGDSALYLCASSLGEESPLHFGNGTRLTVT.

The CDR3 protein is CASSSEMGEQPQHF. The CDR3 region has the DNA TGCGCCAGCAGCTCGGAGATGGGGGAACAGCCCCAGCATTTT. The J gene is TRBJ1-5, the V gene TRBV5-1, with D possibly TRBD1 on 5 matching bases. Trimming stripped 3 bases from V and 7 bases from J, with 14 bases between. The CDR3 has 14 residues. Germline values: CDR1 SGHRS, CDR2 YFSETQ.

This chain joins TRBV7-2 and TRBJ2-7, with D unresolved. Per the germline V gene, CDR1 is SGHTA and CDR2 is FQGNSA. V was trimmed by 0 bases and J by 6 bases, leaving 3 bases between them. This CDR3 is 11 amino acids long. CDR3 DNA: TGTGCCAGCAGCTTAGCCGTCGAGCAGTACTTC. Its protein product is CASSLAVEQYF.

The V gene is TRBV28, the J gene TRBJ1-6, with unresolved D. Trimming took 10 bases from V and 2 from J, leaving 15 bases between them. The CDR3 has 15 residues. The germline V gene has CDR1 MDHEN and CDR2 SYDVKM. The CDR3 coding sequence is TGTGCCACCTTCACATTCGGACCCTATAATTCACCCCTCCACTTT. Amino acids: CATFTFGPYNSPLHF.

The CDR3 region is CSVEQGTTEAFF. The CDR3 nucleotides read TGCAGCGTTGAACAGGGTACCACTGAAGCTTTCTTT. This chain links TRBV29-1 with TRBJ1-1; perhaps TRBD1 as D (5 bases). The V gene's germline CDR1 is SQVTM and CDR2 ANQGSEA. The CDR3 spans 12 residues. V dropped 2 bases and J dropped 4 bases, with 8 bases sitting between them.

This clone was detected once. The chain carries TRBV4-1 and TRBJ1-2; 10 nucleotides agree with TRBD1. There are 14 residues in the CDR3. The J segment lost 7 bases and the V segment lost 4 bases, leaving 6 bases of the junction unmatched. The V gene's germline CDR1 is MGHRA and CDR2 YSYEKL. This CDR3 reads CASSPNDRGLGYTF. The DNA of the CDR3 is TGCGCCAGCAGCCCTAACGACAGGGGGCTTGGCTACACCTTC.

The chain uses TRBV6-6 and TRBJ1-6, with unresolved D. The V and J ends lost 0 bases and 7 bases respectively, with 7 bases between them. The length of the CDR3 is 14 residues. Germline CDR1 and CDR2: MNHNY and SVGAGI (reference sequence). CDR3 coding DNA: TGTGCCAGCAGTTACTCGTCTTCCAATTCACCCCTCCACTTT. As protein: CASSYSSSNSPLHF.

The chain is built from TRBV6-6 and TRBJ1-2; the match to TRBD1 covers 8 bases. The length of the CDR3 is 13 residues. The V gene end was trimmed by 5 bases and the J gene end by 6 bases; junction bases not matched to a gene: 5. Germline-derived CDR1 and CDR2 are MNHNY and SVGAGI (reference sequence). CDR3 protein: CASSQQGGDGYTF. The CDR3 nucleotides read TGTGCCAGCAGTCAACAGGGGGGCGATGGCTACACCTTC.

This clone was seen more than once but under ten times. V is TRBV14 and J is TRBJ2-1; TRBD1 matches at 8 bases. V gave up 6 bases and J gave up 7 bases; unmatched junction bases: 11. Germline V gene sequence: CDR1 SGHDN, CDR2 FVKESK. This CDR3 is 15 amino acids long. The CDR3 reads CASSRQGSRQNEQFF. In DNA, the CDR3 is TGTGCCAGCAGTCGACAGGGGTCACGGCAGAATGAGCAGTTCTTC.

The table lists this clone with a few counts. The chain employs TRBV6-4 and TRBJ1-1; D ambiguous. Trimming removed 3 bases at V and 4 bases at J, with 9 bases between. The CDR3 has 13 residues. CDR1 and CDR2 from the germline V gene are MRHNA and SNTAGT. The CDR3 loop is CASSEQITTEAFF. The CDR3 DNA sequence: TGTGCCAGCAGTGAACAGATTACCACTGAAGCTTTCTTT.

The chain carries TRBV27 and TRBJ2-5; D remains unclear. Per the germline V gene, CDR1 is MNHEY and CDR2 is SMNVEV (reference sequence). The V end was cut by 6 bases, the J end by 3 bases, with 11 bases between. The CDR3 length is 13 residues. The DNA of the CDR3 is TGTGCCAGCAGCTACGGAGCAGAAGAGACCCAGTACTTC. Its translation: CASSYGAEETQYF.